The text below deals with one TCR beta chain. Its specific antigen is unknown. Base qualities are not recorded, but no much larger clone differs from it by a single base. Spanning cysteine to phenylalanine, the CDR3 consists of 15 amino acids. Kept here is only the CDR3 DNA, which spans 45 bases and is read in frame from base 1. Taken from the germline V gene, the CDR1 and CDR2 loops are SGHRS and YFSETQ. V trim: 2 bases; J trim: 5 bases; unmatched bases: 5. The data were taken from a study of cytomegalovirus exposure and HLA in healthy donors (dated by TCRdb to 2016 to 2017). For the wider study: According to a later analysis, one platform produced both the approximately 110 validation repertoires and the 700 or so repertoires of the first cohort. The study aimed to test whether cataloging public T cell receptors could reveal signatures of past pathogen exposure. A separate validation cohort of 90 to 150 different subjects was used in addition to the approximately 670-subject first cohort. High-throughput TCR immunosequencing, statistical association of individual TCRs with disease status, and machine learning were combined to predict cytomegalovirus infection status.

Library preparation employed the immunoSEQ multiplex PCR assay. In the source study's methods: A statistical classification framework was built for diagnosing cytomegalovirus status from the catalog of TCR beta chain sequences. Not all clones reach the TCRdb copy of this immuneACCESS table, which keeps in-frame sequences only. Checked studies attribute under half of the gap to unresolved V genes and leave the rest unexplained. V, J and clone size were drawn from that table, and D and trimming were deduced from the DNA. The sample table records 150,000 to 180,000 clones; 70% to 90% of these occur just once. Approximately 20% of the sample belongs to the ten largest clones. Beyond this particular receptor, the publication reports: Subsequent analysis determined that TCRs grouped into clusters in the first cohort also showed a tendency toward co-occurrence across the 130 or so validation repertoires, and roughly 95% of cluster scores exceeded 0. Across donors, most TCR sequences were observed very rarely, whereas some public TCRs were present in many individuals. The study listed approximately 160 TCR beta chains as associated with cytomegalovirus. Cytomegalovirus status was reported to be diagnosed by the classifier with high specificity and sensitivity in both the original and validation cohorts. A few of the identified cytomegalovirus-associated TCR beta chains were confirmed in vitro to be specific for cytomegalovirus antigens. All 120 or so repertoires were used to score co-occurrence in the validation cohort in a later analysis, because that analysis had no HLA typing for the cohort. According to the authors, the approach could potentially be generalized to other disease states and immunological phenotypes.

Donors formed part of the validation cohort, which comprised 95 to 150 subjects and was distinct from the first cohort of 666 subjects. What was sequenced was PBMCs. The origin of this receptor is a man younger than 35 in good health and CMV-seropositive. Recombination linked TRBV5-1 to TRBJ1-3; a stretch of 9 junction bases matches TRBD1. The nucleotide sequence reads as follows: TGCGCCAGCAGCTTCGGACAGGGGCAACGAAACACCATATATTTT. It codes for CASSFGQGQRNTIYF.